A single sample is the source of the 5 T cell receptor beta chains below, sequenced in a study of CD8+ T cells in alopecia areata. Treatment specified: oral pan-JAK inhibitor, 5-10 mg twice daily. Following RNA extraction, reverse transcription yielded cDNA that acted as the sequencing template. The assay was immunoSEQ multiplex PCR, and TCRdb's table has in-frame clones only and misses some. The sample has hundreds of thousands of clones; under 40% are singletons. The input for sequencing was CD4+ T cells sorted from blood, taken at approximately week 30, from a patient treated with tofacitinib. The receptors come from a human donor with alopecia areata.

Many counts were recorded for this clone. The J gene is TRBJ2-2, the V gene TRBV14; no firm D call. CDR1 is SGHDN and CDR2 is FVKESK in the germline V gene. Trimming removed 0 bases at V and 6 bases at J, with 8 bases between. The CDR3 consists of 14 residues. The CDR3 is CASSQEVLAGELFF. Written as DNA, the CDR3 is TGTGCCAGCAGCCAAGAAGTCCTCGCCGGGGAGCTGTTTTTT.

This clone turned up a few times. At the DNA level, this CDR3 is encoded by other sequences in the same sample as well. V gene TRBV29-1 combines with J gene TRBJ2-7, with 9 bases aligning to TRBD2. The V and J ends lost 6 bases and 3 bases, in that order; junction bases with no gene match: 3. From germline, CDR1 is SQVTM and CDR2 ANQGSEA. The CDR3 runs to 12 residues. The CDR3 loop is CSVGTSSYEQYF. The CDR3 coding sequence is TGCAGCGTGGGGACTAGCAGCTACGAGCAGTACTTC.

This clone was observed a single time. The chain has TRBV7-9 and TRBJ2-7; TRBD2 agrees at 13 bases. The CDR3 loop spans 19 amino acids. CDR1 and CDR2 (germline): SEHNR, FQNEAQ (reference sequence). Trimming removed 5 bases from V and 7 bases from J; junction bases left unmatched: 20. For the CDR3, the DNA is TGTGCCAGCAGCACCAGACAGCCCGGACCGGGACTAGCGGGGTATGAGCAGTACTTC. It codes for CASSTRQPGPGLAGYEQYF.

This clone was seen at least ten times. The chain couples TRBV18 to TRBJ1-1, with D unclear. CDR3 size: 17 residues. CDR1 and CDR2 (germline): KGHSH, LQKENI. V lost 1 base to trimming and J lost 0 bases, with 15 bases between them. As DNA, the CDR3 is TGTGCCAGCTCACCACGGCATCCTCCCTTCATGAACACTGAAGCTTTCTTT. Encoded protein: CASSPRHPPFMNTEAFF.

The V gene is TRBV5-1, the J gene TRBJ1-1; no clear D gene. V was cut by 4 bases and J by 4 bases, with 17 bases left in between. The CDR3 is 15 amino acids. Germline values: CDR1 SGHRS, CDR2 YFSETQ. CDR3 residues: CASSGTGNTGTEAFF. CDR3 coding DNA: TGCGCCAGCAGCGGAACCGGGAATACGGGCACTGAAGCTTTCTTT. The full variable domain, rest sourced from reference TRBV5-1 and TRBJ1-1, is KAGVTQTPRYLIKTRGQQVTLSCSPISGHRSVSWYQQTPGQGLQFLFEYFSETQRNKGNFPGRFSGRQFSNSRSEMNVSTLELGDSALYLCASSGTGNTGTEAFFGQGTRLTVV.